The present T cell receptor (beta chain) was sequenced within a study of blood T cell repertoires in COVID-19. At the level of the study: Collection of acute and convalescent COVID-19 samples took place in the United States, Italy and Spain. Sources were T cells, B-cell-depleted T cells, or PBMCs; the material itself was cDNA or gDNA.

The germline V and J ends were trimmed by 3 bases and 8 bases, with 25 bases remaining between them. Germline CDR1 is KGHSH and CDR2 is LQKENI. The CDR3 covers 17 residues. Source study methods: Amplification of reference gene primers was used by the study to estimate nucleated cell counts. Sequenced by immunoSEQ multiplex PCR; TCRdb stores in-frame clones only, minus some. The V and J calls and clone size come from that table; D and trimming were worked out from the DNA. The sample has about 140,000 clones, over 60% seen once. V is TRBV18 and J is TRBJ1-2; no clear D gene. Sequenced: peripheral blood. The receptor comes from an elderly man with acute or convalescent COVID-19. The CDR3 DNA follows: TGTGCCAGCTCACCGTTCGGTCCCGGAAGCACGAGGAGCGGCTACACCTTC. Amino acid sequence: CASSPFGPGSTRSGYTF.